This T cell receptor beta chain was captured by sequencing in a study of blood T cell repertoires in COVID-19 (dated by TCRdb to about 2020). Concerning the study at large: Samples from collaborators originated in the United States, Italy and Spain and spanned both the acute and convalescent phases of COVID-19. Subjects who had been exposed to COVID-19, were actively infected with it, or had recovered from it provided the deeply sampled blood TCRbeta repertoires that made up the dataset. Where HLA class I and class II types were available, the types were taken from metadata supplied by the sample provider, not from assay-based typing. The samples were drawn from the first 160 participants of the ongoing ImmuneRACE study and from roughly 1,300 subjects provided by 6 global collaborators. A freely available public database, intended as a resource for researchers studying the immune response to SARS-CoV-2, is where the repertoires were released. The material from the prospective study consisted of cDNA or gDNA derived from T cells, B-cell-depleted T cells, or PBMCs. Nearly every sample came with metadata listing a de-identified subject ID, COVID-19 status, age in years and sex. Broader findings and caveats from the paper: How much clinical and demographic metadata was included differed by source and by participant, and the metadata was provided uncurated.

In the prospective study, participants were about 18 to 100 years old, resided in 24 geographic areas of the United States, and were enrolled through a virtual design. To assign participants to cohorts, the prospective study relied on clinical history that participants themselves reported in a screening survey and a study questionnaire. Recovered participants in ImmuneRACE Cohort 3 were defined as having two consecutive negative NP/OP PCR tests, clearance from a healthcare professional, or resolution of symptoms. Each participant in the prospective study had whole blood, serum and a nasopharyngeal or oropharyngeal swab collected by mobile phlebotomists. Prospective study participants could optionally give additional blood draws and questionnaires over an approximately two-month period. Before DNA extraction, prospective study blood samples were shipped either frozen or at room temperature. Taken from cysteine to phenylalanine, the CDR3 has 16 residues. Only the CDR3 DNA stays, 48 bases, in frame from base 1. V trim: 3 bases; J trim: 2 bases; unmatched bases: 6. CDR1 and CDR2 were assigned from the germline V gene (reference sequence) as LGHDT and YNNKEL.

TCRbeta CDR3 regions were amplified from genomic DNA using the immunoSEQ Assay, a bias-controlled multiplex PCR. Turning to the authors' computational methods: The number of nucleated cells in each sample was estimated by amplification of reference gene primers within the assay. To quantify the absolute abundance of each unique TCRbeta CDR3 rearrangement, sequence reads were collapsed and filtered. For each sample, productive Simpson clonality was calculated by taking the square root of Simpson's diversity index across productive rearrangements. Drawn from immuneACCESS, this table holds only the in-frame rearrangements with V and J called that TCRdb kept. Clones are partly lost; checked studies trace under half to an unresolved V gene and leave the rest unexplained. V, J and clone size derive from that table, while D and trimming were established from the DNA sequence. This sample has under 200,000 clones in its table, and roughly 84% of those were observed once. The top ten hold 15% to 20% of the sample.

Regarding this clone: The specificity of this receptor is unknown. No qualities accompany the bases; no much larger clone lies one base away.

This TCR was recovered from a man aged 60-69 years who had recovered from COVID-19. The sequencing input was PBMCs or T cells enriched from blood (not recorded which). The rearrangement combines TRBV3-1 (or the pseudogene TRBV3-2) with TRBJ2-3, with TRBD1 identical over 9 junction bases. The CDR3 region has the sequence CASSHGDRVFTDTQYF. The DNA reads TGTGCCAGCAGCCATGGGGACAGGGTGTTCACAGATACGCAGTATTTT.